This T cell receptor beta chain is drawn from a study of Graves' ophthalmopathy and Graves' hyperthyroidism. Whole-study context: Calling hyperthyroidism stable required that no ophthalmopathy show up within 18 months of follow-up. Study-wide findings and caveats: Blood also carried most expanded thyroid clonotypes exceeding 0.001 frequency.

The CDR3 totals 13 residues. In germline, CDR1 is MDHEN, CDR2 SYDVKM. V shed 6 bases and J shed 1 base, with 8 bases lying between them. Turning to this clonotype: Its matching antigen is unknown.

Hyperthyroidism patients, aged 18 to 65, were newly diagnosed, under 2 months' duration. The diagnosis was founded upon clinical symptoms, serum thyroxine, TRAb, thyroid ultrasound and orbital computed tomography. CDR3 regions of TCR beta were amplified from RNA transcripts. First-round RT-PCR relied on HTBI primers, and a second-round multiplex PCR came next. MiXCR was run by TCRdb on the multiplex PCR reads, yielding one entry per CDR3 protein. The profile shows roughly 600,000 distinct CDR3 sequences, about 40% of them singletons. The rearrangement uses TRBV28 and TRBJ2-3; D not resolved. This TCR derives from an adult man with Graves' hyperthyroidism. Sequencing was carried out using peripheral blood or thyroid tissue (not recorded which). This CDR3 reads CASRPSGTDTQYF. The CDR3 nucleotides read TGTGCCAGCAGGCCCAGCGGCACAGATACGCAGTATTTT. The full variable domain, rest sourced from reference TRBV28 and TRBJ2-3, is DVKVTQSSRYLVKRTGEKVFLECVQDMDHENMFWYRQDPGLGLRLIYFSYDVKMKEKGDIPEGYSVSREKKERFSLILESASTNQTSMYLCASRPSGTDTQYFGPGTRLTVL.